The clone carrying this T cell receptor beta chain appeared once. This specimen belongs to a study of cytomegalovirus exposure and HLA in healthy donors. Germline CDR1 and CDR2: SGHTA and FQGNSA. The V and J ends lost 5 bases and 2 bases, in that order; junction bases with no gene match: 9. The CDR3 extends over 15 amino acids. The PCR made use of 60 Vbeta and 13 Jbeta primers. Sequencing used immunoSEQ multiplex PCR; TCRdb keeps in-frame clones, though not all of them. This table holds 150,000 to 250,000 clones, approximately 85% found once. The sample consisted of PBMCs. This chain uses TRBV7-2 with TRBJ2-7; 7 positions agree with TRBD1. The TCR comes from a woman aged 45-65 years in good health and CMV-seronegative. The CDR3 coding sequence is TGTGCCAGCAGCCGATCGGGACAGAGCCCCTACGAGCAGTACTTC. Its translation is CASSRSGQSPYEQYF. The full variable domain, in which reference TRBV7-2 and TRBJ2-7 provide the parts outside the CDR3, is GAGVSQSPSNKVTEKGKDVELRCDPISGHTALYWYRQSLGQGLEFLIYFQGNSAPDKSGLPSDRFSAERTGGSVSTLTIQRTQQEDSAVYLCASSRSGQSPYEQYFGPGTRLTVT.